Below are 8 T cell receptor beta chains sequenced from a single sample in a study of T-cell reconstitution after alpha-beta-depleted transplantation in children. Unique molecular identifiers featured in how the TCRbeta library was prepared. TCRdb passed the PCR reads through MiXCR, listing each CDR3 protein once. The data contain 550,000 to 800,000 distinct CDR3 sequences, under 15% of them singletons. The sample was PBMCs, taken before TCRalphabeta/CD19-depleted stem cell transplant. The receptor set was obtained from a girl aged 2 to 10 with congenital amegakaryocytic thrombocytopenia, due to receive a stem cell transplant.

This sequence joins TRBV20-1 and TRBJ2-4; no reliable D call. V lost 4 bases and J lost 0, with 7 bases in between. Germline CDR1 DFQATT, CDR2 SNEGSKA (reference sequence). The CDR3 is made up of 13 amino acids. CDR3 in DNA: TGCAGTGCTAATATACTAGCCAAAAACATTCAGTACTTC. Translating gives CSANILAKNIQYF.

This clonotype was seen many times. The rearrangement links TRBV12-3 or TRBV12-4 to TRBJ2-3; 7 bases align to TRBD2. The CDR3 has 16 residues. The ends lost 6 bases at V and 2 bases at J; junction bases unmatched: 11. For the CDR3, the DNA is TGTGCCAGCAGGAACCCTAGCGGAGCCAACACAGATACGCAGTATTTT. Its translation: CASRNPSGANTDTQYF.

This clonotype was detected ten times or more. The chain uses TRBV20-1 and TRBJ2-7, with D perhaps matching TRBD2 (5 bases). The CDR3 contains 14 residues. V gave up 6 bases and J gave up 0 bases, with 15 bases separating them. The germline gives CDR1 DFQATT, CDR2 SNEGSKA (reference sequence). DNA of the CDR3: TGCAGTGCCGCCGGGGTACGGAGCTCCTACGAGCAGTACTTC. It is translated as CSAAGVRSSYEQYF.

This clonotype was found many times. The chain has TRBV20-1 and TRBJ2-1, with 10 positions matching TRBD2. Unmatched junction bases numbered 1, after V lost 3 bases and J lost 2 bases. The CDR3 has 14 residues. The germline CDR1 and CDR2 sequences are DFQATT and SNEGSKA (reference sequence). The CDR3 loop is CSASGTSAYNEQFF. Written as DNA, the CDR3 is TGCAGTGCTAGTGGGACTAGCGCCTACAATGAGCAGTTCTTC.

This clonotype was detected ten times or more. V and J are TRBV20-1 and TRBJ2-4, with 9 bases matching TRBD1. Germline V gene lookup returns CDR1 DFQATT and CDR2 SNEGSKA (reference sequence). V was clipped by 6 bases and J by 12 bases; unmatched bases: 12. The CDR3 contains 13 residues. The chain's CDR3 is CSAAPGQGRPQYF. The CDR3 DNA is TGCAGTGCCGCGCCGGGACAGGGAAGACCTCAGTACTTC.

The chain joins TRBV5-1 to TRBJ2-3; D is unclear. The V end was cut by 4 bases, the J end by 6 bases, with 9 bases between. Germline V gives CDR1 SGHRS, CDR2 YFSETQ. The CDR3 covers 12 residues. The DNA of the CDR3 is TGCGCCAGCAGCCCCGAGGAGGATACGCAGTATTTT. It codes for CASSPEEDTQYF.

The chain joins TRBV7-9 to TRBJ2-3, with TRBD2 identical over 7 bases. The germline V gene encodes CDR1 SEHNR and CDR2 FQNEAQ (reference sequence). V shed 5 bases and J 3 bases; nucleotides not matched to a gene: 8. The CDR3 totals 15 residues. The DNA for the CDR3 is TGTGCCAGCAGCCCCCCAACGGGAGGTACAGATACGCAGTATTTT. It encodes CASSPPTGGTDTQYF.

Many counts were recorded for this clonotype. The chain has TRBV5-1 and TRBJ2-7, with a possible D match to TRBD2 (6 bases). Trimming removed 2 bases at V and 3 bases at J, with 15 bases between. Germline V gene sequence: CDR1 SGHRS, CDR2 YFSETQ. CDR3 length equals 15 residues. DNA for the CDR3: TGCGCCAGCAGCTTATCCCAGGACGGGGGCTACGAGCAGTACTTC. Protein: CASSLSQDGGYEQYF.